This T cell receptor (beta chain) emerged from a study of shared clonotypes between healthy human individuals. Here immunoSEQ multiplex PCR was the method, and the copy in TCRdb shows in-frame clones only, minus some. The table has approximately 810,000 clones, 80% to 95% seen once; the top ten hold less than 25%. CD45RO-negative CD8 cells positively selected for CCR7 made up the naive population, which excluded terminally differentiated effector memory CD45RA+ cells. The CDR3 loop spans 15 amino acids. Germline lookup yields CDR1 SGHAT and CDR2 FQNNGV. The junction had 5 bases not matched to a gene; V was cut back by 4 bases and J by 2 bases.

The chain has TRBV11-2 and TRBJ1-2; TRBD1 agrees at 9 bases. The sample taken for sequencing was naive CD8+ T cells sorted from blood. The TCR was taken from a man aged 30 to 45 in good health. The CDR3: CASSSRDRANYGYTF. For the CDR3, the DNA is TGTGCCAGCAGCTCCCGGGACAGGGCCAACTATGGCTACACCTTC.